This T cell receptor (beta chain) emerged from a study of blood T cell repertoires in COVID-19. Across the study: Acute and convalescent COVID-19 specimens originated in the United States, Italy and Spain.

There are 14 residues in the CDR3. V dropped 2 bases and J dropped 4 bases, with 10 bases sitting between them. In germline, CDR1 is SGHNT, CDR2 YENEEA. In the original processing: Reference gene primer amplification yielded estimated nucleated cell counts. The data were produced by immunoSEQ multiplex PCR, yet TCRdb's version contains in-frame clones alone and is incomplete. D and trimming were read from the DNA, whereas the V and J calls and clone size are those reported in that table. The sample shows about 140,000 clones, about nine tenths of them seen only once. This clonotype originated in a human donor with COVID-19, enrolled during active disease. The donor label of this sample is uncertain. V usage is TRBV11-3 and J usage is TRBJ2-3, with D unclear. The material sequenced was peripheral blood. CDR3 residues: CASSLSRNSDTQYF. CDR3 coding DNA: TGTGCCAGCAGCTTATCCCGAAACTCAGATACGCAGTATTTT.